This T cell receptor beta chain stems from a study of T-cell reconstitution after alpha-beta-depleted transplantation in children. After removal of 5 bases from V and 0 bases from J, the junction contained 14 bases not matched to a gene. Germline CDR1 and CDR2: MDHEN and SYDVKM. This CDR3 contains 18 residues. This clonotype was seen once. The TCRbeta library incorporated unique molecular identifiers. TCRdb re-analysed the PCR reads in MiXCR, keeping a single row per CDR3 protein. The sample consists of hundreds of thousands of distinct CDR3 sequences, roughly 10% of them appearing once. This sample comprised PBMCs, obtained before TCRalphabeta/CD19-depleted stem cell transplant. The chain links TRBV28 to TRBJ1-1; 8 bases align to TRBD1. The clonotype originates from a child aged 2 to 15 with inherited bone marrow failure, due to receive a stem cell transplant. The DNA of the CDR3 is TGTGCCAGCAGTCTGGCCCCAATCTCAGGGGGCATGAACACTGAAGCTTTCTTT. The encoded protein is CASSLAPISGGMNTEAFF. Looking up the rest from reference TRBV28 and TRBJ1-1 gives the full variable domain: DVKVTQSSRYLVKRTGEKVFLECVQDMDHENMFWYRQDPGLGLRLIYFSYDVKMKEKGDIPEGYSVSREKKERFSLILESASTNQTSMYLCASSLAPISGGMNTEAFFGQGTRLTVV.